This T cell receptor beta chain appears in the sequencing data of a study of cytomegalovirus exposure and HLA in healthy donors. Overall study context: There were several hundred genotyped donors. Of these, 81% fell in the genetic ancestry cluster associated with self-reported Caucasian donors.

Regarding this clone: Its cognate antigen is unknown.

The ends were cut back, 3 bases at V and 2 bases at J, with 14 bases in the middle. Germline V gene data show CDR1 as MNHEY and CDR2 as SMNVEV (reference sequence). The CDR3 loop spans 16 amino acids. Study-wide results and limits: In vitro data verified a few CMV-associated chains as specific for CMV antigens. Later analysis identified a missense DCLRE1C variant that was linked to TCR beta V- and J-gene trimming. For most subjects, TCR beta sequences were reported to predict HLA-A and HLA-B alleles with accuracy.

The PCR ran on 60 Vbeta and 13 Jbeta primers. Libraries were prepared by immunoSEQ multiplex PCR; TCRdb keeps only in-frame clonotypes and omits some of them. Found here are some 150,000 clones, less than 80% of them singletons; the top ten hold about 2%. Sequencing was carried out using PBMCs. This receptor was obtained from a female donor in good health and CMV-seropositive. The chain has TRBV27 and TRBJ1-3; tentatively, D is TRBD1 (6 bases). Here the CDR3 DNA reads TGTGCCAGCAGTTTCTCTAGGGGGAGGGCTGGAAACACCATATATTTT. It yields the protein CASSFSRGRAGNTIYF.